Listed here is a single TCR beta chain. This entry is derived from a study of blood T cell repertoires in COVID-19. Across the whole study: Samples representing acute and convalescent COVID-19 were sourced from the United States, Italy and Spain. T cells, B-cell-depleted T cells, or PBMCs supplied cDNA or gDNA.

Authors' analysis steps: It was from reference gene primer amplification that nucleated cell counts were estimated. The assay was immunoSEQ multiplex PCR, and TCRdb's table has in-frame clones only and misses some. The DNA was the basis for D and trimming; V, J and clone size are from that table. Of roughly 43,000 clones listed, 69% were seen once; the top ten hold under 6.5%. V gave up 1 base and J gave up 9 bases, with 19 bases separating them. CDR1 is LGHDT, CDR2 YNNKEL, per germline (reference sequence). This CDR3 contains 16 residues. The receptor was derived from a man aged 80 or over with acute or convalescent COVID-19. The rearrangement uses TRBV3-1 (or the pseudogene TRBV3-2) and TRBJ2-1, with unresolved D. Sequencing used peripheral blood. CDR3 DNA: TGTGCCAGCAGCCAAGTTAGAGACTTAAGCGTTGGTGAGCAGTTCTTC. Translation: CASSQVRDLSVGEQFF.